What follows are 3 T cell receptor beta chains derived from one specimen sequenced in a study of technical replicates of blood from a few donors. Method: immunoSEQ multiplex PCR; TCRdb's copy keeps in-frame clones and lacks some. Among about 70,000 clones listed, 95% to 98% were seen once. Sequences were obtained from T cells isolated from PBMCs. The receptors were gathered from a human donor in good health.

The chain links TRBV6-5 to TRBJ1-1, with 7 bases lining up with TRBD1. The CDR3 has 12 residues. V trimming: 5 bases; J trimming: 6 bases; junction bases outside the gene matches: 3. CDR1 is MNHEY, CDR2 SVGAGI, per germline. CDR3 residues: CASSQGGAEAFF. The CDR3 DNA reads TGTGCCAGCAGTCAGGGGGGCGCTGAAGCTTTCTTT.

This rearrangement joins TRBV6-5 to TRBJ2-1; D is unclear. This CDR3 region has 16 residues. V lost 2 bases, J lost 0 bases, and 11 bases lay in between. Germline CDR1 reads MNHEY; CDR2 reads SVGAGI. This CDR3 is CASSYGPNLSYNEQFF. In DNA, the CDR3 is TGTGCCAGCAGTTACGGGCCAAACCTCTCCTACAATGAGCAGTTCTTC.

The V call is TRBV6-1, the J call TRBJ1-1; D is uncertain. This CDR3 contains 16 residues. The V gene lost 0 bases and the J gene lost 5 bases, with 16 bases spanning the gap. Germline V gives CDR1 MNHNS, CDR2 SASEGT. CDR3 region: CASSEAAERFGTEAFF. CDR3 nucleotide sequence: TGTGCCAGCAGTGAAGCAGCGGAGAGGTTCGGGACTGAAGCTTTCTTT.